The clone carrying this T cell receptor (beta chain) was detected a few times. Looked up from germline, CDR1 is MGHDK and CDR2 is SYGVNS. The CDR3 runs 13 residues. V lost 1 base and J 3 bases, leaving 6 bases between the germline ends. What was sequenced were expressed TCRB transcripts, since all of the isolated RNA had been reverse transcribed. Sequencing used immunoSEQ multiplex PCR; TCRdb keeps in-frame clones, though not all of them. This table holds over 120,000 clones, about 10% found once. The data were obtained in a study of beta chain features in type 1 diabetes. By way of CD45RO/CCR7/CD25/CD127/CD95/CD27, the CD4+ regulatory, stem cell-like memory, central memory and naive cells were sorted.

The specimen sequenced was naive CD4+ T cells from blood. This receptor was obtained from a man between 18 and 29 years old in good health. V and J are TRBV25-1 and TRBJ1-2; D remains unclear. This chain's CDR3 is CASSELADYGYTF. DNA for the CDR3: TGTGCCAGCAGTGAATTGGCGGACTATGGCTACACCTTC.